A selection of T cell receptor beta chains follows, all from one sample in a study of T cells expressing NK-cell markers. TCRdb reanalyzed the 5' RACE reads, giving one entry per CDR3 protein sequence and no DNA. This sample's table reports 350,000 to 400,000 distinct CDR3 sequences. Sequenced material: blood T cells: a sorted CD56 or NKG2C T cell subset, CD4+ or CD8+ T cells, or bulk PBMC T cells (not recorded which). The source is a woman in her fifties or sixties in good health. Both conserved end residues are part of each CDR3.

j_call: TRBJ1-3
v_call: TRBV10-2
cdr3_aa: CASTRGLDGNTIYF

j_call: TRBJ2-1
v_call: TRBV11-2
cdr3_aa: CASSSNGPSYNEQFF

j_call: TRBJ2-5
v_call: TRBV11-3
cdr3_aa: CASSIDQGPETQYF

j_call: TRBJ1-2
v_call: TRBV5-1
cdr3_aa: CASSPTGDRGYTF

j_call: TRBJ1-2
v_call: TRBV12-3/TRBV12-4
cdr3_aa: CASRETGGDYGYTF

j_call: TRBJ2-1
v_call: TRBV24-1
cdr3_aa: CATSDQGGYNEQFF

j_call: TRBJ2-3
v_call: TRBV12-3/TRBV12-4
cdr3_aa: CASSFSIGPSTDTQYF

j_call: TRBJ2-3
v_call: TRBV20-1
cdr3_aa: CSADRADPGGDTQYF

j_call: TRBJ2-7
v_call: TRBV20-1
cdr3_aa: CSASRVGETYEQYF

j_call: TRBJ2-1
v_call: TRBV5-1
cdr3_aa: CASSWRPGLASDEQFF

j_call: TRBJ2-6
v_call: TRBV15
cdr3_aa: CATSRGADSGANVLTF

j_call: TRBJ2-1
v_call: TRBV20-1
cdr3_aa: CSAQGTLNEQFF

j_call: TRBJ1-2
v_call: TRBV12-3/TRBV12-4
cdr3_aa: CASSLGAGLNYGYTF

j_call: TRBJ2-3
v_call: TRBV28
cdr3_aa: CASSLPRGLGDTQYF

j_call: TRBJ1-1
v_call: TRBV4-1
cdr3_aa: CASSQGFLDTEAFF

j_call: TRBJ1-5
v_call: TRBV20-1
cdr3_aa: CSALPGGDNQPQHF

j_call: TRBJ2-5
v_call: TRBV12-5
cdr3_aa: CASGLPPETQYF

j_call: TRBJ1-2
v_call: TRBV5-5
cdr3_aa: CASSLAGIMQGYTF

j_call: TRBJ2-7
v_call: TRBV25-1
cdr3_aa: CASSEWVELIDYEQYF

j_call: TRBJ2-7
v_call: TRBV6-5
cdr3_aa: CASCRGNEQYF

j_call: TRBJ1-2
v_call: TRBV7-8
cdr3_aa: CASSLRQEYGYTF

j_call: TRBJ2-2
v_call: TRBV27
cdr3_aa: CASASFLQGTGELFF

j_call: TRBJ2-7
v_call: TRBV30
cdr3_aa: CAWNPGQGSYEQYF

j_call: TRBJ2-2
v_call: TRBV5-1
cdr3_aa: CASSPPLSGELFF

j_call: TRBJ1-2
v_call: TRBV10-3
cdr3_aa: CAISEDLANGYTF

j_call: TRBJ1-4
v_call: TRBV6-2/TRBV6-3
cdr3_aa: CASKSGNEKLFF

j_call: TRBJ2-2
v_call: TRBV7-2
cdr3_aa: CASSSQAGALNTGELFF

j_call: TRBJ2-2
v_call: TRBV24-1
cdr3_aa: CATSDFGGKDSKTRAGELFF

j_call: TRBJ2-1
v_call: TRBV19
cdr3_aa: CASRTGVGSYNEQFF

j_call: TRBJ2-2
v_call: TRBV4-1
cdr3_aa: CASSQELFRGGELFF

j_call: TRBJ2-7
v_call: TRBV20-1
cdr3_aa: CSARLRRGVEQYF

j_call: TRBJ2-7
v_call: TRBV19
cdr3_aa: CASSPQGGHTYEQYF

j_call: TRBJ2-1
v_call: TRBV7-9
cdr3_aa: CASSLGTSGPNNEQFF

j_call: TRBJ1-1
v_call: TRBV4-1
cdr3_aa: CASSQEGWAQSATEAFF

j_call: TRBJ2-5
v_call: TRBV6-5
cdr3_aa: CASSSSLQVETQYF

j_call: TRBJ2-5
v_call: TRBV20-1
cdr3_aa: CSASALTRGLAGETQYF

j_call: TRBJ2-2
v_call: TRBV3-1
cdr3_aa: CASSPRGEVGELFF

j_call: TRBJ2-1
v_call: TRBV7-8
cdr3_aa: CASSQGTMSYNEQFF

j_call: TRBJ1-1
v_call: TRBV29-1
cdr3_aa: CSAYAPGEAFF

j_call: TRBJ1-5
v_call: TRBV24-1
cdr3_aa: CATSLSSSQPQHF

j_call: TRBJ2-4
v_call: TRBV9
cdr3_aa: CASSVGGIAVQYF

j_call: TRBJ2-2
v_call: TRBV3-1
cdr3_aa: CASSQSDHGTGELFF

j_call: TRBJ1-1
v_call: TRBV27
cdr3_aa: CASGYLGGTEAFF

j_call: TRBJ1-1
v_call: TRBV7-9
cdr3_aa: CASSLAPVVTWAFF

j_call: TRBJ2-5
v_call: TRBV7-2
cdr3_aa: CASSDQLTQYF

j_call: TRBJ1-2
v_call: TRBV5-6
cdr3_aa: CASSSGQGIYGYTF

j_call: TRBJ2-4
v_call: TRBV18
cdr3_aa: CASSPYGTSGNIQYF

j_call: TRBJ1-1
v_call: TRBV5-1
cdr3_aa: CASSDSPQGISLNTEAFF

j_call: TRBJ1-2
v_call: TRBV4-1
cdr3_aa: CASRHPGTARDYGYTF

j_call: TRBJ2-3
v_call: TRBV5-1
cdr3_aa: CASRFPGQSTDTQYF

j_call: TRBJ1-1
v_call: TRBV29-1
cdr3_aa: CSVQKTGTGEAFF